This TCR beta chain was sequenced in a study of T cells in localized non-small cell lung cancer (dated by TCRdb to the early 2020s). With regard to the full study: The study examined T cell repertoires in roughly 240 patients with early-stage NSCLC and compared tumors with uninvolved tumor-adjacent lungs. The cohort consisted of around 250 treatment-naive NSCLC patients whose localized lung tumors had been resected. The mean age of the NSCLC patients was around 67 years, with 130 or so men and 100 to 110 women.

Points on this clone: It lacks a known antigen. No much larger clone is present one base from it, and per-base qualities are unavailable.

V is cut back by 7 bases and J by 1 base, with 6 bases in the junction unmatched. Based on the germline V gene, the CDR1 and CDR2 sequences are MDHEN and SYDVKM. The CDR3 sequence holds 14 residues, the cysteine and phenylalanine included. Only the CDR3 region is kept as DNA, spanning 42 bases read in frame from base 1. The study at large found these results: Of the top 100 tumor clones, a median of roughly 57 were detected in paired uninvolved adjacent lung; around 30 were also among that lung's top 100. Because multi-region tumor sequencing was not performed, intratumor heterogeneity could not be ruled out. Uninvolved tumor-adjacent lung showed the highest T cell clonality, higher than tumor, which suggests more focused antigenic responses in the uninvolved tumor-adjacent lung. Because the study design was exploratory, TCR variables were selected using unadjusted p-values without false-discovery rate correction. Higher blood T cell density associated with longer overall survival, while higher adjacent-lung clonality associated with shorter survival.

Uninvolved adjacent lung was obtained at least 2 cm from the tumor margin, and the absence of atypia was confirmed by two independent pathologists. At diagnosis, tumor, uninvolved tumor-adjacent lung and peripheral blood were collected and then preserved as a mix of FFPE and fresh-frozen material. The immunoSEQ Assay was used to sequence TCR beta CDR3 regions from DNA. As for the original processing: T cell density was computed as TCR beta template counts normalized to usable DNA estimated by amplifying housekeeping genes. Richness was estimated using the preseqR package, with extrapolation to 400,000 templates for PBMC samples and to 120,000 templates for tissue samples. Clonality was defined as one minus Pielou's evenness. Tissue-enriched TCRs were identified through differential abundance testing performed on productive amino-acid clonotypes, with a minimum total count of 5 and an alpha of 0.1. The Jaccard Index and the Morisita Overlap Index were used to measure how much the repertoires overlapped between compartments. GLIPH grouped TCR beta CDR3s together with public tetramer-defined viral CDR3s, and a viral motif had to include at least three viral sequences and show V-gene enrichment. TCRdb re-hosts the immuneACCESS table, in-frame sequences only. Its copies lack some clones; in the studies checked, an unresolved V gene accounts for under half of them, and the cause for the rest is not known. Clone size and V and J calls were adopted from that table, with D and trimming inferred from the DNA. The sample table shows thousands of clones, and roughly 29% are seen once. Clones ranked in the top ten supply 10% to 15% of the sample.

This chain is built from TRBV28 and TRBJ2-7, and TRBD2 matches 8 of the central bases. The TCR originated in a male donor older than 55 with stage I squamous cell lung carcinoma. Sequenced material: normal lung tissue next to the tumor, taken before any cancer treatment. The CDR3 reads as follows: CASTPGGPSYEQYF. The DNA sequence follows: TGTGCCAGCACACCGGGGGGGCCTTCCTACGAGCAGTACTTC.